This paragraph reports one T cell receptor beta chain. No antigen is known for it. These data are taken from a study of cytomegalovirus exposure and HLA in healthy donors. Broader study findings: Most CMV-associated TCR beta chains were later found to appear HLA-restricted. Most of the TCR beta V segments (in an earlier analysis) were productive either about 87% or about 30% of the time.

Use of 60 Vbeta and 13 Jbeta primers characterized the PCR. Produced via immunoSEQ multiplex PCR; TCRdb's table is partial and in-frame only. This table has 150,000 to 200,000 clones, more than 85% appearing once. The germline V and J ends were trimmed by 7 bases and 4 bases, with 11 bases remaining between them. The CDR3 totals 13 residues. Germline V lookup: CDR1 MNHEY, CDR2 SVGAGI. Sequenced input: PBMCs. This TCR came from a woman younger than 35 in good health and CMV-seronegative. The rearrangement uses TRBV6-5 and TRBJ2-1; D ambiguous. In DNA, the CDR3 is TGTGCCAGCACGGGTGCGGCTTACAATGAGCAGTTCTTC. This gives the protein CASTGAAYNEQFF.